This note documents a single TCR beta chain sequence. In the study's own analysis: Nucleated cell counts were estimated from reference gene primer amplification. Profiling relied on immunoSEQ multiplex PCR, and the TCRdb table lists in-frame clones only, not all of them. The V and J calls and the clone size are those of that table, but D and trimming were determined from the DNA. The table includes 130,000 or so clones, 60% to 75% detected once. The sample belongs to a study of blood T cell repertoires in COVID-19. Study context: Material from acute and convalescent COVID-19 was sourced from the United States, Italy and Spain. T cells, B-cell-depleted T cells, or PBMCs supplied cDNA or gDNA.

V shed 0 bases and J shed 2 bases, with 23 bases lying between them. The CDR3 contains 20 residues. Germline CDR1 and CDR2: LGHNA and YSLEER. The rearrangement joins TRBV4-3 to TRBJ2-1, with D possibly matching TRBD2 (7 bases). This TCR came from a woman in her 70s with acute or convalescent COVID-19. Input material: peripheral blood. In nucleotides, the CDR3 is TGCGCCAGCAGCCAAGATAGGGGGGGGCCTTTTGATAGAGCCTACAATGAGCAGTTCTTC. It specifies CASSQDRGGPFDRAYNEQFF.